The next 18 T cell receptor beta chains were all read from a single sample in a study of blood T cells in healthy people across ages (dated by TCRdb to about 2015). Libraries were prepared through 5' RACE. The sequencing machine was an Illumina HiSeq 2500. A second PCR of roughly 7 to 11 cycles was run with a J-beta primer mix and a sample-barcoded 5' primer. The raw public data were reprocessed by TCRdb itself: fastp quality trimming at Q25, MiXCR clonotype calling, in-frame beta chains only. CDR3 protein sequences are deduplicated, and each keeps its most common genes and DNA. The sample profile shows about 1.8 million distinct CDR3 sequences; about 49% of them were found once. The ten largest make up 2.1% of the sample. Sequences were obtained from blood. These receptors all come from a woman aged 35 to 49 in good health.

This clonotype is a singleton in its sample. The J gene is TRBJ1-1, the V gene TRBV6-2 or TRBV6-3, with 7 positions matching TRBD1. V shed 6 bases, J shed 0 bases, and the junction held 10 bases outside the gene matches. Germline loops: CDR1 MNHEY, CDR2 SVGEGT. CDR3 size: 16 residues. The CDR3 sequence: CASSPTGRVMNTEAFF. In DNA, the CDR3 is TGTGCCAGCAGCCCGACAGGGAGGGTTATGAACACTGAAGCTTTCTTT.

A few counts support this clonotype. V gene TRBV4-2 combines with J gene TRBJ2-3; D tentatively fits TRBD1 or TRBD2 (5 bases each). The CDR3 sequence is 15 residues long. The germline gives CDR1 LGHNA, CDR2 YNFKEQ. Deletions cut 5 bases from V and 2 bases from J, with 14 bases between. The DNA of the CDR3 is TGTGCCAGCAGCAGGGGACCAGCAGTCACAGATACGCAGTATTTT. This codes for CASSRGPAVTDTQYF.

CDR3 nucleotide sequence: TGTGCCAGCAGTGAACTAGCGGGGGGCCGTCCTACGCAGTATTTT. Amino acids: CASSELAGGRPTQYF. The V call is TRBV6-1, the J call TRBJ2-3; TRBD2 matches 11 bases. There are 15 residues in the CDR3. The trim removed 2 bases at V and 8 bases at J, leaving 6 bases unmatched. Germline-derived CDR1 and CDR2 are MNHNS and SASEGT.

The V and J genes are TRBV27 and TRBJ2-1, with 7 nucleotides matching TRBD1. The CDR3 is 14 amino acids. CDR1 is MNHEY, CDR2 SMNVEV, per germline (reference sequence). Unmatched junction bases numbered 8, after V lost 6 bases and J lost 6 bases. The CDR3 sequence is CASRQGFTVNEQFF. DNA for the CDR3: TGTGCCAGCAGACAGGGGTTTACTGTCAATGAGCAGTTCTTC.

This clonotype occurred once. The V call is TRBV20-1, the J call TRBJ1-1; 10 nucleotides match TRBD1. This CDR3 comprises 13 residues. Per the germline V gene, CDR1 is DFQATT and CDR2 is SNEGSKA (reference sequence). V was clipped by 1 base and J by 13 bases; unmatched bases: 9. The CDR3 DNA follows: TGCAGTGCTAGAGGACAGGGGGCACATCTGGGTTTCTTT. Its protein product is CSARGQGAHLGFF.

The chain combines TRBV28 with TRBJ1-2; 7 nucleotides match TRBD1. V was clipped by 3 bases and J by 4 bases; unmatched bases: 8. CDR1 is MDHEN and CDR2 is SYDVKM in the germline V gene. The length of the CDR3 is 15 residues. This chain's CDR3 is CASSLVQGVPYGYTF. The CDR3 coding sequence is TGTGCCAGCAGTTTGGTGCAGGGGGTCCCCTATGGCTACACCTTC.

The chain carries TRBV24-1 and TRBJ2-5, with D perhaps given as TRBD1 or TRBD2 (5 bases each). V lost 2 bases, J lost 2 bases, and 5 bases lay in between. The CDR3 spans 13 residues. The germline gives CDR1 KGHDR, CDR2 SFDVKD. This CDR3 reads CATSDWGQETQYF. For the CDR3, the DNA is TGTGCCACCAGTGATTGGGGGCAAGAGACCCAGTACTTC.

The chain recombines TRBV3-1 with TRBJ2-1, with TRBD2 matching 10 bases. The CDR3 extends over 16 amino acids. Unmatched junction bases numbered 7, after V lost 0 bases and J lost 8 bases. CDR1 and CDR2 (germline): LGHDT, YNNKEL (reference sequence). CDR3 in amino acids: CASSQDYSGGADEQFF. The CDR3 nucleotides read TGTGCCAGCAGCCAAGATTACAGCGGGGGGGCCGATGAGCAGTTCTTC.

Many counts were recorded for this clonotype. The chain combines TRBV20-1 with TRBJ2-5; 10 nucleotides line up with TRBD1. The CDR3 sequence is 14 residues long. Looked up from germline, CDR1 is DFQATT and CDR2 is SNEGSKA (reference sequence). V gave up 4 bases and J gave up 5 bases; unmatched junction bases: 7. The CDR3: CSAKGQGERETQYF. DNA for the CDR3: TGCAGTGCTAAAGGACAGGGGGAGAGGGAGACCCAGTACTTC.

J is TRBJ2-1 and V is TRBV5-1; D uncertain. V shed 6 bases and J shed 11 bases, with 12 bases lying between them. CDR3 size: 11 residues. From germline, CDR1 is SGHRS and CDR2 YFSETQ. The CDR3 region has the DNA TGCGCCAGCACGAATGAGGTGAAGCAGTTCTTC. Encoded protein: CASTNEVKQFF. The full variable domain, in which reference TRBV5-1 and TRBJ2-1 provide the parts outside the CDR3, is KAGVTQTPRYLIKTRGQQVTLSCSPISGHRSVSWYQQTPGQGLQFLFEYFSETQRNKGNFPGRFSGRQFSNSRSEMNVSTLELGDSALYLCASTNEVKQFFGPGTRLTVL.

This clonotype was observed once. The CDR3 DNA reads TGTGCCACCAGTGATTCGCGGGCAGAGCAGTACTTC. This codes for CATSDSRAEQYF. The chain combines TRBV24-1 with TRBJ2-4; tentatively, D is TRBD2 (5 bases). CDR3 size: 12 residues. V gave up 2 bases and J gave up 13 bases, with 11 bases separating them. Germline V gene data show CDR1 as KGHDR and CDR2 as SFDVKD.

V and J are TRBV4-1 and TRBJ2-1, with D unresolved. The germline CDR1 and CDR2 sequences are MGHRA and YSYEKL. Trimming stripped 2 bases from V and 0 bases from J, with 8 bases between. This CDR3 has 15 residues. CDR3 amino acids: CASSQMYNSYNEQFF. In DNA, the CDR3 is TGCGCCAGCAGCCAAATGTATAACTCCTACAATGAGCAGTTCTTC.

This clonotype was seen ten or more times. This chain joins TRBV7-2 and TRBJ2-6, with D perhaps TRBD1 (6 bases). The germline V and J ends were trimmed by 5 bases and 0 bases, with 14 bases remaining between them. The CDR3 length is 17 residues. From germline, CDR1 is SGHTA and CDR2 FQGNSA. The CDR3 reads CASSPRTDNSGANVLTF. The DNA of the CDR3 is TGTGCCAGCAGCCCCAGGACAGACAACTCTGGGGCCAACGTCCTGACTTTC. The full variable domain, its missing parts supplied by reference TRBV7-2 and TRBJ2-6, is GAGVSQSPSNKVTEKGKDVELRCDPISGHTALYWYRQSLGQGLEFLIYFQGNSAPDKSGLPSDRFSAERTGGSVSTLTIQRTQQEDSAVYLCASSPRTDNSGANVLTFGAGSRLTVL.

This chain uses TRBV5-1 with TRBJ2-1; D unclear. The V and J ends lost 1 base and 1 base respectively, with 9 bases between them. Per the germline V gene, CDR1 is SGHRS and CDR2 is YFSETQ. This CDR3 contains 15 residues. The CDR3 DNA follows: TGCGCCAGCAGCTTGATCAGACCATCCTACAATGAGCAGTTCTTC. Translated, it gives CASSLIRPSYNEQFF.

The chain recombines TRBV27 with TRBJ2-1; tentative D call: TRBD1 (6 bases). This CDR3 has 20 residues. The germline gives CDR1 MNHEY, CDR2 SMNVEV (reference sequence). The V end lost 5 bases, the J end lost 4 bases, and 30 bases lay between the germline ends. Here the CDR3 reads CASSPQKGLSGTNPYNEQFF. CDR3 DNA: TGTGCCAGCAGTCCACAAAAGGGGTTGTCCGGGACAAATCCTTACAATGAGCAGTTCTTC.

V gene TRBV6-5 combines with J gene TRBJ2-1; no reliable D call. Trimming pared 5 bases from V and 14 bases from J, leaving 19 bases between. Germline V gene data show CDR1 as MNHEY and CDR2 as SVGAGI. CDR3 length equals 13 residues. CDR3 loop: CASSASVLSSEFF. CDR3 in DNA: TGTGCCAGCAGTGCGTCCGTCCTATCGTCGGAGTTCTTC.

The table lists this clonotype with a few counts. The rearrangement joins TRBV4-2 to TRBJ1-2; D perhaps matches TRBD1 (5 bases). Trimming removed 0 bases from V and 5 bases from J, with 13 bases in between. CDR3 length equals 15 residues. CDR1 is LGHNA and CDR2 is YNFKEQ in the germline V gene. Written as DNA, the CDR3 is TGTGCCAGCAGCCAAGAGGAGCGGGGGATTTATGGCTACACCTTC. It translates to CASSQEERGIYGYTF.

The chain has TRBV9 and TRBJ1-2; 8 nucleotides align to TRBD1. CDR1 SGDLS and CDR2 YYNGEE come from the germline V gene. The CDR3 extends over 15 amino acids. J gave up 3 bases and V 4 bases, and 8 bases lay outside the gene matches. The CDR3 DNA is TGTGCCAGCAGCCCACGAGGACAGGGCGACTATGGCTACACCTTC. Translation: CASSPRGQGDYGYTF.